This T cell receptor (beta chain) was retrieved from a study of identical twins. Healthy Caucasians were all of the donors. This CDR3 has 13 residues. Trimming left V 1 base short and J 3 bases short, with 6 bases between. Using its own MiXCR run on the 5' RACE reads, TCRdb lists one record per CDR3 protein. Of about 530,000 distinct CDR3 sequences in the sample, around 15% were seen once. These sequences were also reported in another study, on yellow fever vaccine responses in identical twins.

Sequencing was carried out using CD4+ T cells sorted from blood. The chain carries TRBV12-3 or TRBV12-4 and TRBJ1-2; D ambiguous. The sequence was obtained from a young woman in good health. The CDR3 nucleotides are TGTGCCAGCAGTTTAGACACTTACTATGGCTACACCTTC. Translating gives CASSLDTYYGYTF.